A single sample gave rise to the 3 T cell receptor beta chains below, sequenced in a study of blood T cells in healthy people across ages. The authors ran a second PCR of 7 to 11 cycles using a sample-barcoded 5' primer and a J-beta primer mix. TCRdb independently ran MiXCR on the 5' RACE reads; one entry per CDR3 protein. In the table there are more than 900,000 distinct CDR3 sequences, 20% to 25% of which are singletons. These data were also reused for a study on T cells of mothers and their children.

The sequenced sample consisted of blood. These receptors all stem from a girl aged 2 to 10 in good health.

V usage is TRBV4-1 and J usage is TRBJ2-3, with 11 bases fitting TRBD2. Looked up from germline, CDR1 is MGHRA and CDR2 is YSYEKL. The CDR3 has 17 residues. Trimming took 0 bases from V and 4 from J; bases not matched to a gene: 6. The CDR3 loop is CASSQDPLAGDSDTQYF. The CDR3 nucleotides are TGCGCCAGCAGCCAAGATCCACTAGCGGGAGATTCAGATACGCAGTATTTT.

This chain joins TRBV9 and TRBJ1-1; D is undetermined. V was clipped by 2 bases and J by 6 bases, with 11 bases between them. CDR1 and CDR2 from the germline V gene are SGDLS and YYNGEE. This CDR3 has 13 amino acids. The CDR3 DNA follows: TGTGCCAGCAGCGTCCAAGTTCTGTCTGAAGCTTTCTTT. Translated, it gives CASSVQVLSEAFF. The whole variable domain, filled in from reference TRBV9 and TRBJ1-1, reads DSGVTQTPKHLITATGQRVTLRCSPRSGDLSVYWYQQSLDQGLQFLIQYYNGEERAKGNILERFSAQQFPDLHSELNLSSLELGDSALYFCASSVQVLSEAFFGQGTRLTVV.

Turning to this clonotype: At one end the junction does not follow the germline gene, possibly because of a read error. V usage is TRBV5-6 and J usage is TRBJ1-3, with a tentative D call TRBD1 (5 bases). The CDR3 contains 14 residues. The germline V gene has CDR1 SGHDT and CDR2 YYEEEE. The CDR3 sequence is CASSLEPGLTARIF. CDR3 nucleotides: TGTGCCAGCAGCTTGGAGCCAGGATTGACAGCACGGATTTTT.